This T cell receptor beta chain was captured by sequencing in a study of CD8 T cells in ankylosing spondylitis. Germline CDR1 and CDR2: SQVTM and ANQGSEA. V was shortened by 4 bases and J by 0 bases, with 13 bases between the two germline ends. The CDR3 contains 14 residues. Study-wide results and limits: Some of the motif variants had earlier been found in reactive arthritis patients' fluid and blood. It appeared that ankylosing spondylitis blood was characterized by a TCR beta motif of about 8 highly homologous variants.

By quantitative 5'-RACE with molecular barcodes, the TCR beta libraries were made. TCRdb reprocessed the 5' RACE reads via MiXCR and lists one record per CDR3 protein. The sample includes roughly 200,000 distinct CDR3 sequences, under 30% seen only once; the top ten take around 6.3%. This clonotype was counted a few times. Its specificity is not known. The origin of this receptor is a male donor with ankylosing spondylitis or in good health (not recorded which). The sequencing sample was made of blood, either unsorted or a sorted T cell fraction (not recorded which). The V and J genes are TRBV29-1 and TRBJ2-7, with D possibly called TRBD1 or TRBD2 (5 bases each). The CDR3, as DNA: TGCAGCGTTGCCCCGGGACGACACTCCTACGAGCAGTACTTC. Amino acid sequence: CSVAPGRHSYEQYF.